Listed here is a single TCR beta chain. This record belongs to a study of blood T cell repertoires in COVID-19. Background on the study: The origin of the acute and convalescent COVID-19 samples was the United States, Italy and Spain. In each case, the material was cDNA or gDNA derived from T cells, B-cell-depleted T cells, or PBMCs.

In the authors' methods: From reference gene primer amplification, estimates of nucleated cell counts were derived. Clones were read by immunoSEQ multiplex PCR, and TCRdb kept only the in-frame ones, dropping some. V and J calls and clone size are as listed in that table; D and trimming were resolved from the DNA. The table has approximately 200,000 clones, over 80% seen once. The sequencing sample was made of peripheral blood. The TCR was taken from a woman aged 25 to 39 with acute or convalescent COVID-19.

CDR3: CASSNRGQPQHF. For the CDR3, the DNA is TGTGCCAGTAGTAACAGGGGTCAGCCCCAGCATTTT. The V call is TRBV19, the J call TRBJ1-5; 7 positions agree with TRBD1. Germline V gene data show CDR1 as LNHDA and CDR2 as SQIVND (reference sequence). This CDR3 has 12 amino acids. J was trimmed by 6 bases and V by 4 bases; bases with no gene match: 0.